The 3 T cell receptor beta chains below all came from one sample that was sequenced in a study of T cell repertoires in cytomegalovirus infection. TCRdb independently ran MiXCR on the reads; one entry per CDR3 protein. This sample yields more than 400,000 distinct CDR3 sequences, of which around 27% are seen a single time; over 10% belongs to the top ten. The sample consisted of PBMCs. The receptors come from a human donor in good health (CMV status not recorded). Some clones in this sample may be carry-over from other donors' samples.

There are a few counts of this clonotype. CDR3: CASSRQGDGDTQYF. CDR3 bases: TGTGCCAGCAGCCGCCAGGGAGATGGAGATACGCAGTATTTT. The chain recombines TRBV5-4 with TRBJ2-3; either TRBD1 or TRBD2 may fit D (5 bases each). V shed 4 bases and J shed 5 bases, with 14 bases lying between them. The CDR3 has 14 residues. Looked up from germline, CDR1 is SGHNT and CDR2 is YYREEE (reference sequence).

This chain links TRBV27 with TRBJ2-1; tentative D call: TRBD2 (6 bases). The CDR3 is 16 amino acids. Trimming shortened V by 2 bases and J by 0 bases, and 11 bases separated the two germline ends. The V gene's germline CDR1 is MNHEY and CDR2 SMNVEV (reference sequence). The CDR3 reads CASSLNGRGSYNEQFF. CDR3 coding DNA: TGTGCCAGCAGTTTAAACGGGAGAGGCTCCTACAATGAGCAGTTCTTC.

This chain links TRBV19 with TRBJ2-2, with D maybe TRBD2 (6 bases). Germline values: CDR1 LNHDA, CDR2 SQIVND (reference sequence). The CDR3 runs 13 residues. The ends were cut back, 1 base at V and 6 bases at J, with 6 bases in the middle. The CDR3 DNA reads TGTGCCAGTAGTATAGTAGCGGCCGGGGAGCTGTTTTTT. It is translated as CASSIVAAGELFF.